This section outlines one TCR beta chain sequence together with its context. This clonotype has at least ten counts. Its antigen is not yet known. It has no much larger one-base neighbor in the sample; base qualities were not kept. This sample stems from a study of molecular identifiers for immune sequencing clone quantification (dated by TCRdb to 2016 to 2019). Study-wide context: In a replicate experiment, RNA from about 19,000 or 110,000 naive CD8 T cells was split into five aliquots, four of which were sequenced. This methods study benchmarked molecular-identifier clustering-based TCR repertoire sequencing (MIDCIRS) and TCR RNA copy counting, using CD8 T cells to do so.

In the germline V gene (reference sequence), CDR1 corresponds to LNHNV and CDR2 to YYDKDF. V and J lose 1 base and 1 base, and a span of 13 bases separates them. The CDR3 runs 16 residues from the cysteine to the phenylalanine. Left in the record is the CDR3 DNA by itself, 48 bases read in frame from the first base. Results and caveats for the whole study, not just this receptor: A single cell's worth of spiked-in Jurkat TCR RNA was reported detectable even among 750,000 to 1,000,000 naive CD8 T cells. In CMV-specific effector cells, clones with more than 20 RNA copies accounted for over 97% of molecules, whereas in naive cells such clones accounted for under 1%. Modeling indicated about 3 TCR RNA copies recovered per cell, compared with about 9.7 by digital PCR, which implies a capture efficiency of approximately 29%. When barcode sub-clustering was not used, chimeric consensus sequences inflated TCR diversity, with chimeras reaching as high as 47%. The sizes of highly expanded clones could end up underestimated when identical TCR molecules share a barcode. The naive libraries included spiked-in Jurkat TCR RNA (roughly 9 copies' worth), and this RNA is not part of the donor repertoire.

Libraries were prepared through PCR. For sequencing, an Illumina HiSeq 4000 was employed. Bulk TCR libraries were generated as previously described, with the TCR primers listed in Table S5 used. Total RNA was purified with the Qiagen AllPrep DNA/RNA kit. Reads from multiple sequencing runs of the same library were pooled before analysis. Per the original workflow: Reads were retained only if their TCR constant sequence matched exactly, and those retained reads were trimmed to 150 nt and grouped according to their 12-nt molecular barcodes. Reads in each barcode group were sub-clustered using a 15% Levenshtein threshold, and a quality-weighted consensus sequence was built for each RNA molecule. Non-functional sequences were removed, as were lower-count sequences one edit away from another. On the basis of fitting two negative binomial distributions, barcode sub-clusters with fewer than 20% of the maximum read count were discarded. The public reads were reprocessed in TCRdb via fastp at Q25 and MiXCR, keeping in-frame beta chains. Rows with one shared CDR3 protein collapse into an entry with the most common genes and DNA. TCRdb, not the authors, supplied the V and J calls. This sample gives 65,000 or so distinct CDR3 sequences in total; roughly 20% of them show up just once. 1.5% to 1.7% of the sample lies in the top ten.

Naive CD8 T cell libraries were made from approximately 22,000 to 940,000 sorted cells using 10%, 30% or 50% of purified RNA. On a BD FACSAria II, naive CD8 T cells were FACS-sorted as CD8+CD4-CCR7+CD45RA+ and collected into RLT Plus buffer. To test detection sensitivity, Jurkat RNA equal to under 13 TCR copies was added to samples of about 19,000-1,100,000 naive CD8 T cells. Enrichment of CD8 T cells was performed with RosetteSep CD8+ T Cell Enrichment Cocktail and Ficoll-Paque, after which ACK red cell lysis was carried out. The sequencing input was naive CD8+ T cells from blood, with Jurkat cell RNA spiked in. This specimen's cell subset or site label, interpreted: FACS-sorted CD8+CD4-CCR7+CD45RA+ naive T cells. The clonotype was recovered from a human donor in good health. Some libraries in this study had Jurkat cell RNA spiked in. The V and J segments used are TRBV15 and TRBJ2-5; the D gene could be either TRBD1 or TRBD2, each agreeing at 6 bases. The CDR3 protein sequence reads: CATSRGYGGLQETQYF. The bases are TGTGCCACCAGCAGAGGGTATGGGGGGCTCCAAGAGACCCAGTACTTC.